Each of the 31 T cell receptor beta chains below was sequenced from the same sample in a study of siplizumab effects on memory and regulatory T cells. Sequencing was performed with immunoSEQ multiplex PCR; in TCRdb, only in-frame clones are kept and a portion is missing. The sample lists around 100,000 clones; 92% were seen once. Source material: Tregs sorted from blood. Every receptor here comes from a human donor in good health.

Worth noting for this clone: The junction does not match germline at one end; this may be a read error. J is TRBJ2-4 and V is TRBV6-5, with no clear D. The CDR3 has 14 amino acids. Looked up from germline, CDR1 is MNHEY and CDR2 is SVGAGI. The CDR3 sequence: CASSPTPAKNIRYF. The CDR3 DNA follows: TGTGCCAGCAGCCCTACGCCGGCCAAAAACATTCGGTACTTC.

The chain carries TRBV19 and TRBJ2-3; no clear D gene. V dropped 3 bases and J dropped 8 bases, with 15 bases sitting between them. The germline V gene has CDR1 LNHDA and CDR2 SQIVND (reference sequence). The CDR3 is made up of 14 amino acids. As DNA, the CDR3 is TGTGCCAGTAGTATCGGTAGCCAGGCTGTTACGCAGTATTTT. As protein: CASSIGSQAVTQYF.

This clone was recorded once. The chain uses TRBV2 and TRBJ1-2; perhaps TRBD1 as D (5 bases). Germline values: CDR1 SNHLY, CDR2 FYNNEI. The CDR3 totals 15 residues. V gave up 2 bases and J gave up 0 bases, with 10 bases separating them. The DNA for the CDR3 is TGTGCCAGCAGTGAACGCAGGACACCTAACTATGGCTACACCTTC. Translation gives CASSERRTPNYGYTF.

The chain is built from TRBV10-3 and TRBJ2-4; no clear D gene. In germline, CDR1 is ENHRY, CDR2 SYGVKD. The CDR3 sequence is 14 residues long. V was trimmed by 2 bases and J by 5 bases, leaving 10 bases between them. For the CDR3, the DNA is TGTGCCATCAGTGAGCCCAGCGTAGAAAACATTCAGTACTTC. It specifies CAISEPSVENIQYF.

The chain combines TRBV27 with TRBJ2-5; TRBD2 matches 7 bases. This CDR3 has 14 residues. Trimming at V came to 3 bases and at J to 5 bases, leaving 6 bases not matched to a gene. Looked up from germline, CDR1 is MNHEY and CDR2 is SMNVEV (reference sequence). CDR3 DNA sequence: TGTGCCAGCAGTTTTGGAGCGGGGTGGGAGACCCAGTACTTC. Protein: CASSFGAGWETQYF.

V is TRBV6-1 and J is TRBJ2-2, with 9 bases lining up with TRBD2. The V segment lost 5 bases and the J segment 6 bases; nucleotides outside the gene matches: 7. The germline V gene has CDR1 MNHNS and CDR2 SASEGT. The CDR3 runs to 15 residues. The CDR3: CASSRRGGAPGELFF. The CDR3 DNA follows: TGTGCCAGCAGTCGTCGCGGGGGGGCACCCGGGGAGCTGTTTTTT.

This clone was seen only once. The CDR3, as DNA: TGTGCCAGCAGTGAAATTGTAAGGCGGGAGGCCCGGTACGGGGAGCTGTTTTTT. Its protein is CASSEIVRREARYGELFF. The chain is built from TRBV6-1 and TRBJ2-2; 8 nucleotides line up with TRBD2. The CDR3 sequence is 18 residues long. The V gene's germline CDR1 is MNHNS and CDR2 SASEGT. V shed 2 bases and J 7 bases; nucleotides not matched to a gene: 15.

V usage is TRBV10-2 and J usage is TRBJ1-5, with TRBD1 as a possible D gene (6 bases). The V gene lost 6 bases and the J gene lost 12 bases, with 21 bases spanning the gap. The CDR3 has 14 amino acids. From germline, CDR1 is WSHSY and CDR2 SAAADI. The CDR3 region is CASRHDLRGDNQHF. CDR3 in DNA: TGCGCCAGCAGGCACGACCTACGAGGGGACAACCAGCATTTT.

The J gene is TRBJ2-5, the V gene TRBV2; the match to TRBD2 covers 8 bases. The CDR3 contains 15 residues. The V gene end was trimmed by 4 bases and the J gene end by 6 bases; junction bases not matched to a gene: 10. Germline CDR1 SNHLY, CDR2 FYNNEI. The CDR3 reads CASSVESGSVKTQYF. In DNA, the CDR3 is TGTGCCAGCAGTGTAGAGAGCGGGAGTGTCAAGACCCAGTACTTC.

This chain uses TRBV6-1 with TRBJ2-3; 9 bases are shared with TRBD2. Trimming cost V 1 base and J 2 bases; bases outside gene matches: 13. CDR3 length: 19 residues. The germline V gene has CDR1 MNHNS and CDR2 SASEGT. The CDR3 region is CASSEGGGLWTSDTDTQYF. The CDR3 DNA reads as TGTGCCAGCAGTGAAGGAGGGGGGCTTTGGACTAGCGACACAGATACGCAGTATTTT.

The chain uses TRBV6-5 and TRBJ1-1, with unresolved D. Trimming took 4 bases from V and 0 from J, leaving 12 bases between them. Germline V gene sequence: CDR1 MNHEY, CDR2 SVGAGI. This CDR3 spans 15 amino acids. Here the CDR3 reads CASSSSGVVNTEAFF. Here the CDR3 DNA reads TGTGCCAGCAGTTCCAGCGGGGTGGTGAACACTGAAGCTTTCTTT.

The chain is built from TRBV5-1 and TRBJ2-4, with D possibly being TRBD1 (6 bases). Deletions cut 0 bases from V and 0 bases from J, with 10 bases between. The CDR3 runs to 16 residues. The germline CDR1 and CDR2 sequences are SGHRS and YFSETQ. The CDR3 region has the DNA TGCGCCAGCAGCTTGGGACAGGCAATAGCCAAAAACATTCAGTACTTC. Protein sequence: CASSLGQAIAKNIQYF.

This chain connects TRBV2 to TRBJ1-5; D perhaps matches TRBD1 (5 bases). Germline CDR1 SNHLY, CDR2 FYNNEI. The length of the CDR3 is 13 residues. V gave up 8 bases and J gave up 2 bases, with 10 bases separating them. The CDR3 loop reads CASLGTGNQPQHF. CDR3 nucleotides: TGTGCCAGCCTGGGGACGGGCAATCAGCCCCAGCATTTT.

The chain links TRBV11-3 to TRBJ2-5; no definite D call. Germline V gene data show CDR1 as SGHNT and CDR2 as YENEEA. Trimming stripped 4 bases from V and 2 bases from J, with 5 bases between. The CDR3 runs 12 residues. The CDR3 DNA reads as TGTGCCAGCAGCTCTAATCAAGAGACCCAGTACTTC. Protein product: CASSSNQETQYF.

The V gene is TRBV15, the J gene TRBJ2-7; TRBD2 matches at 9 bases. After removal of 1 base from V and 4 bases from J, the junction contained 2 bases not matched to a gene. CDR1 LNHNV and CDR2 YYDKDF come from the germline V gene (reference sequence). There are 14 residues in the CDR3. This CDR3 reads CATSRALAGYEQYF. The CDR3 coding sequence is TGTGCCACCAGCAGAGCTCTAGCGGGATACGAGCAGTACTTC.

The rearrangement links TRBV9 to TRBJ2-3, with D hard to call. V shed 4 bases and J shed 1 base, with 13 bases lying between them. The CDR3 loop spans 15 amino acids. CDR1 and CDR2 from the germline V gene are SGDLS and YYNGEE. CDR3: CASSPAVGGTDTQYF. As DNA, the CDR3 is TGTGCCAGCAGCCCCGCGGTCGGCGGCACAGATACGCAGTATTTT.

The chain combines TRBV20-1 with TRBJ2-7; D is ambiguous. The CDR3 runs 11 residues. V was clipped by 7 bases and J by 3 bases, with 10 bases between them. Germline V gene lookup returns CDR1 DFQATT and CDR2 SNEGSKA (reference sequence). The CDR3 loop reads CSVRKFYEQYF. CDR3 DNA sequence: TGCAGTGTCAGAAAGTTCTACGAGCAGTACTTC.

This CDR3 is CASSGTGDTEAFF. DNA of the CDR3: TGTGCCAGTAGTGGGACAGGGGACACTGAAGCTTTCTTT. The V call is TRBV19, the J call TRBJ1-1, with TRBD1 matching over 10 bases. J gave up 3 bases and V 5 bases, and 0 bases lay outside the gene matches. This CDR3 contains 13 residues. Germline loops: CDR1 LNHDA, CDR2 SQIVND (reference sequence).

The chain joins TRBV11-2 to TRBJ2-7; D remains ambiguous. The CDR3 loop spans 13 amino acids. V was pared by 1 base and J by 7 bases, with 11 bases between. Germline V gene data show CDR1 as SGHAT and CDR2 as FQNNGV. The CDR3 region has the DNA TGTGCCAGCAGCTTAGTCGTGGACGTAGAGCAGTACTTC. Protein sequence: CASSLVVDVEQYF.

The rearrangement uses TRBV5-6 and TRBJ2-5, with D possibly matching TRBD2 (6 bases). The CDR3 length is 14 residues. Trimming cost V 5 bases and J 4 bases, with 15 bases left between them. CDR1 and CDR2 (germline): SGHDT, YYEEEE. The CDR3 coding sequence is TGTGCCAGCAGTGGAGGGAGTTTTCGAGAGACCCAGTACTTC. Its translation: CASSGGSFRETQYF.

This rearrangement joins TRBV7-3 to TRBJ2-1; D tentatively reads TRBD1 or TRBD2 (5 bases each). This CDR3 comprises 16 residues. Germline CDR1 and CDR2: SGHTA and FQGTGA. Trimming shortened V by 3 bases and J by 0 bases, and 12 bases separated the two germline ends. The DNA for the CDR3 is TGTGCCAGCAGCTTGGGACCCTCGAGCTCCTACAATGAGCAGTTCTTC. Residues: CASSLGPSSSYNEQFF.

The genes are TRBV1 and TRBJ2-7; the table's D call, TRBD2, has no DNA check behind it. TRBV1 is marked as a pseudogene. The CDR3 is made up of 15 amino acids. The CDR3 DNA follows: TGCACCAGCACCCAGAAGATTTCGGGCCGGGGCGAGCAGTACTTC. It specifies CTSTQKISGRGEQYF.

This chain uses TRBV2 with TRBJ2-7; D tentatively fits TRBD1 or TRBD2 (6 bases each). This CDR3 has 16 residues. V lost 6 bases and J 4 bases, leaving 22 bases between the germline ends. Germline-derived CDR1 and CDR2 are SNHLY and FYNNEI. Here the CDR3 DNA reads TGTGCCAGCAGCCTGAGGGGGGTGAAGGGAATTTACGAGCAGTACTTC. This encodes CASSLRGVKGIYEQYF.

The rearrangement uses TRBV5-4 and TRBJ1-1; 11 bases are shared with TRBD1. J was trimmed by 5 bases and V by 2 bases; bases with no gene match: 5. CDR1 is SGHNT, CDR2 YYREEE, per germline (reference sequence). The CDR3 runs 15 residues. This CDR3 reads CASSFSGQGATEAFF. The DNA of the CDR3 is TGTGCCAGCAGCTTTTCCGGACAGGGGGCGACTGAAGCTTTCTTT.

The chain links TRBV27 to TRBJ1-4, with D tentatively TRBD1 (6 bases). The CDR3 is 14 amino acids. V shed 2 bases and J shed 10 bases, with 14 bases lying between them. Germline CDR1 MNHEY, CDR2 SMNVEV (reference sequence). CDR3 sequence (DNA): TGTGCCAGCAGTTTAGCCAGGGGAGACGGAAAACTGTTTTTT. Protein sequence: CASSLARGDGKLFF.

The V gene is TRBV11-2, the J gene TRBJ2-1, with 7 nucleotides matching TRBD2. Germline trimming cut 7 bases from V and 2 bases from J; bases unmatched to any gene: 8. Germline-derived CDR1 and CDR2 are SGHAT and FQNNGV. This CDR3 contains 15 residues. The DNA of the CDR3 is TGTGCCAGCACCTCCTGGCTAGCGGCCTACAATGAGCAGTTCTTC. Protein sequence: CASTSWLAAYNEQFF.

The J gene is TRBJ1-2, the V gene TRBV5-1, with D tentatively TRBD1 (5 bases). The V end lost 4 bases, the J end lost 4 bases, and 17 bases lay between the germline ends. The germline V gene has CDR1 SGHRS and CDR2 YFSETQ. The CDR3 contains 15 residues. The CDR3 loop is CASSLDSFTLYGYTF. CDR3 DNA sequence: TGCGCCAGCAGCCTAGACAGCTTTACTCTCTATGGCTACACCTTC.

The chain carries TRBV5-6 and TRBJ2-7, with D possibly TRBD2 on 6 matching bases. V lost 4 bases to trimming and J lost 1 base, with 12 bases between them. In germline, CDR1 is SGHDT, CDR2 YYEEEE. This CDR3 region has 14 residues. In nucleotides, the CDR3 is TGTGCCAGCAGCAGGACGGGGGTATCCTACGAGCAGTACTTC. It encodes CASSRTGVSYEQYF.

The rearrangement uses TRBV29-1 and TRBJ2-1; 10 bases map to TRBD1. The CDR3 has 15 amino acids. With V trimmed by 5 bases and J by 9 bases, 13 bases remained unmatched. Germline V gives CDR1 SQVTM, CDR2 ANQGSEA. CDR3: CSVTQTGGRRSEQFF. The DNA of the CDR3 is TGCAGCGTTACTCAGACAGGGGGCCGGCGGAGTGAGCAGTTCTTC.

The chain is built from TRBV10-1 and TRBJ1-1, with 7 bases identical to TRBD1. V gave up 6 bases and J gave up 8 bases; unmatched junction bases: 9. Germline V gene sequence: CDR1 WNHNN, CDR2 SYGVQD (reference sequence). The CDR3 spans 13 residues. CDR3 residues: CASSQDRVGEAFF. The DNA for the CDR3 is TGCGCCAGCAGCCAAGACAGGGTCGGAGAAGCTTTCTTT.

The rearrangement links TRBV28 to TRBJ1-3; D uncertain. CDR1 is MDHEN and CDR2 is SYDVKM in the germline V gene. The CDR3 is 12 amino acids. Trimming pared 8 bases from V and 1 base from J, leaving 6 bases between. DNA of the CDR3: TGTGCCAGCTCAGGATCTGGAAACACCATATATTTT. This sequence encodes CASSGSGNTIYF.